This TCR beta chain emerged from a study of T-cell memory formation after mild COVID-19. The length of the CDR3 is 13 residues. Trimming removed 0 bases from V and 5 bases from J, with 8 bases in between. Germline values: CDR1 LGHNA, CDR2 YSLEER. In its sample, this clonotype was seen a few times. Its cognate antigen is unknown. The 5'RACE method, run with constant-segment primers, produced TCR alpha and TCR beta cDNA libraries (carrying sample barcodes and UMIs). One entry per CDR3 protein results from TCRdb running MiXCR on the 5' RACE reads. The sample shows 150,000 to 200,000 distinct CDR3 sequences, about 14% of them seen only once. Regarding the study as a whole: The study found balanced CD4/CD8 in clones contracting day 15 to 85 and a CD4+ lean in later expanders. Largely, contracting CD4+ clones fell within CM and EM, and contracting CD8+ clones within EMRA. The finding that pre-infection memory included some responding clones suggested that cross-reactive memory joined.

Specimen: PBMCs or a T cell subset sorted from them (not recorded which). The chain is built from TRBV4-3 and TRBJ2-7; the D gene is possibly TRBD2 (5 bases). The sequence was collected from an adult woman who had mild COVID-19 (a few samples of this study predate the infection). Cell type and time point are not known. The CDR3: CASSQDRRDEQYF. The CDR3 DNA sequence: TGCGCCAGCAGCCAAGACAGGCGGGACGAGCAGTACTTC.